This TCR beta chain was recovered during a study of shared clonotypes between healthy human individuals (dated by TCRdb to 2020 to 2021). General notes on the study: The cohort comprised a couple of women and a few men aged 18 to 49 years. To estimate repertoire size and how much clonotypes are shared between individuals, the study performed deep sequencing of blood TCR repertoires from a few healthy adults. For each donor, CD4 naive and CD4 memory were each run on three plates, CD8 naive on two plates, and CD8 memory on one plate. Each donor's leukapheresis produced roughly between about 0.8 and 8.9 billion PBMCs. To increase sequencing depth and limit assay-specific biases, TCR repertoire library preparation and sequencing were carried out by different laboratories using diverse techniques.

Relative to germline, V is 4 bases shorter and J is 4 bases shorter, with 20 bases between their ends. The CDR3, from cysteine to phenylalanine, totals 16 residues. The entry retains the CDR3 DNA only, 48 bases that are in frame from base 1. According to the germline V gene, CDR1 reads SGHDT and CDR2 reads YYEEEE. TCR CDR3 regions were amplified from genomic DNA by multiplex PCR using the deep immunoSEQ assay. For each cell subset, the extracted genomic DNA was distributed evenly across all wells of several immunoSEQ 96-well plates, and each plate served as one replicate. For sorted subsets, approximately 200 ng of genomic DNA, equivalent to tens of thousands of T cell genomes, went into each replicate PCR. Purified libraries were measured with a Qubit 3.0 fluorometer, size-checked on a Bioanalyzer 2100, and measured again with the KAPA Library Quantification kit. Every immunoSEQ 96-well plate was sequenced on a dedicated single-read 150-cycle Illumina NextSeq 550 flow cell. Processing in the source paper ran as follows. Because the immunoSEQ output held only junctional sequences and lacked quality scores, the filtering could not match the filtering applied to full-length reads. Sequences were annotated with PyIR, a Python wrapper for IgBLAST v1.9, and V/J genes and CDR3 were assigned using IMGT germline references. Reads with weak V/J assignments (E-value above 1e-6), missing CDR3, stop codons, out-of-frame junctions, or ambiguous translated residues were removed. V3J clonotypes were defined by identical inferred V gene, J gene, and CDR3 amino acid sequence. Percentage overlap between repertoires was computed as shared unique clonotypes divided by the size of the smaller repertoire. Repertoire richness was assessed with RTK rarefaction, the Chao1 estimator, and Recon v2.1 estimates of unobserved clonotypes. For all TCRbeta clonotypes obtained by the gDNA method from a few donors, generation probabilities were computed with OLGA. Entries here come from immuneACCESS through TCRdb and include only in-frame sequences with V and J called. Some clones fail to appear in such tables; in the studies checked, an unresolved V gene covers under half of the shortfall, and the cause of the remainder is unknown. The V and J calls and clone size come from that table; D and trimming were worked out from the DNA. The sample records 1.5 million to 2.5 million clones, about 94% of which are singletons. The ten largest clonotypes hold 1.2% of the sample.

Comments on this clone: The antigen it recognizes is unknown. Per-nucleotide qualities are absent, and no much larger clonotype sits a single base away.

For the CD8 naive samples, CD45RO-negative cells were positively selected for CCR7, yielding a CD45RA+CCR7+ population from which TemRA cells were excluded. The donors were healthy, HIV-negative adults with no recently reported acute infections or vaccinations. All donors were Caucasian adults living in Nashville, Tennessee, USA. Blood was collected by leukapheresis, and PBMCs were isolated by Ficoll-Histopaque density gradient centrifugation and then cryopreserved in liquid nitrogen vapor phase. Purity and quantity of every magnetically sorted T cell population were checked by analytical flow cytometry. Genomic DNA was isolated from every sorted fraction and measured by UV absorbance on a Nanodrop 2000c. Study-wide conclusions, independent of this receptor: Sharing across a few donors was observed for 4.5% to 6.5% of naive CD4, less than 4% of naive CD8, 2% to 2.5% of memory CD4, and around 0.44% of memory CD8 clonotypes. Because the study included a small number of donors, the genetic and exposure-history diversity represented was limited. Rarefaction of sorted-subset datasets indicated incomplete sequencing despite the large sequencing depth. Sampling was limited to blood, and TCR repertoires in tissue likely differ from TCR repertoires in blood. Naive subsets generally had larger estimated clonotype richness than memory subsets. Clonotypes shared by all four sorted-subset donors showed higher generation probabilities than non-shared clonotypes. Based on pairwise subsampling, the degree of clonotype sharing among donors was expected to be affected by sequencing depth.

The TCR sequence derives from a man in his late teens or twenties in good health. Sequenced: naive CD8+ T cells sorted from blood. This specimen's cell subset or site label, per the study, means: CD45RA+CCR7+. This chain is built from TRBV5-6 and TRBJ1-1; a tentative D call is TRBD1 (5 bases match). The nucleotide sequence reads as follows: TGTGCCAGCAGCGAACAACGTCTGGGGGTAACCACTGAAGCTTTCTTT. Its translation reads: CASSEQRLGVTTEAFF.